Below, 10 T cell receptor beta chains from the same sample are listed, as sequenced in a study of shared clonotypes between healthy human individuals. The repertoire was sequenced with immunoSEQ multiplex PCR; TCRdb's copy has only in-frame clones and lacks some. The top ten clones hold under 2% of a sample with some 2,100,000 clones, 93% of them seen once. Positive CCR7 selection of CD45RO-negative cells yielded the naive CD8 cells, and terminally differentiated effector memory CD45RA+ cells were excluded. The specimen sequenced was naive CD8+ T cells from PBMCs. Source of these receptors: a young man in good health. Some clones in this sample may be carry-over from other donors' samples.

This clone was detected once. As DNA, the CDR3 is TGCAGCGTCGAGGTAGCGGGCTCCGGTTACGAGCAGTACTTC. Its protein is CSVEVAGSGYEQYF. The gene calls are TRBV29-1 and TRBJ2-7, with 7 bases fitting TRBD2. With 6 bases clipped from V and 4 bases from J, the junction kept 12 bases outside the gene matches. CDR3 length equals 14 residues. Germline values: CDR1 SQVTM, CDR2 ANQGSEA.

As DNA, the CDR3 is TGTGCCAGCAGCTTAAAATATCCGGGACATAACACCGGGGAGCTGTTTTTT. Translation: CASSLKYPGHNTGELFF. This chain uses TRBV7-9 with TRBJ2-2, with D perhaps TRBD1 (6 bases). This CDR3 is built from 17 residues. Trimming removed 2 bases from V and 2 bases from J, with 15 bases in between. The V gene's germline CDR1 is SEHNR and CDR2 FQNEAQ (reference sequence).

This clone was seen a single time. V and J are TRBV28 and TRBJ1-2; D is possibly TRBD1 (6 bases). The CDR3 contains 15 residues. V shed 3 bases and J shed 7 bases, with 18 bases lying between them. Germline CDR1 is MDHEN and CDR2 is SYDVKM. The CDR3 DNA reads as TGTGCCAGCAGTTTGGTGGTCAGGGGAGCTGGTGGCTACACCTTC. Translation gives CASSLVVRGAGGYTF.

This chain joins TRBV5-1 and TRBJ1-5; D call uncertain. The V and J ends lost 7 bases and 0 bases respectively, with 17 bases between them. Germline CDR1 and CDR2: SGHRS and YFSETQ. The CDR3 sequence is 16 residues long. CDR3 nucleotide sequence: TGCGCCAGCGGGCTGGCAACAGCGTATAGCAATCAGCCCCAGCATTTT. This codes for CASGLATAYSNQPQHF.

The chain is built from TRBV28 and TRBJ2-1; 7 bases match TRBD1. The CDR3 has 15 amino acids. V shed 2 bases, J shed 4 bases, and the junction held 5 bases outside the gene matches. Germline values: CDR1 MDHEN, CDR2 SYDVKM. CDR3 bases: TGTGCCAGCAGTTTAGTCGGACAGGCATACAATGAGCAGTTCTTC. It specifies CASSLVGQAYNEQFF.

This clone was observed a single time. This sequence joins TRBV6-1 and TRBJ1-1; D ambiguous. CDR1 is MNHNS and CDR2 is SASEGT in the germline V gene. Trimming shortened V by 5 bases and J by 2 bases, and 15 bases separated the two germline ends. CDR3 length: 15 residues. The CDR3 loop is CASSISGGVNTEAFF. The CDR3, as DNA: TGTGCCAGCAGTATCAGTGGAGGTGTAAACACTGAAGCTTTCTTT.

This rearrangement joins TRBV19 to TRBJ1-2; unclear D gene. Looked up from germline, CDR1 is LNHDA and CDR2 is SQIVND (reference sequence). The CDR3 is made up of 15 amino acids. Trimming left V 1 base short and J 0 bases short, with 9 bases between. The CDR3 region is CASSIARTPNYGYTF. The CDR3 DNA reads TGTGCCAGTAGTATAGCCCGGACTCCTAACTATGGCTACACCTTC. The full variable domain, with the rest looked up from reference TRBV19 and TRBJ1-2, is DGGITQSPKYLFRKEGQNVTLSCEQNLNHDAMYWYRQDPGQGLRLIYYSQIVNDFQKGDIAEGYSVSREKKESFPLTVTSAQKNPTAFYLCASSIARTPNYGYTFGSGTRLTVV.

J is TRBJ2-7 and V is TRBV9, with a tentative D call TRBD2 (6 bases). The ends were cut back, 3 bases at V and 3 bases at J, with 10 bases in the middle. Germline V gene lookup returns CDR1 SGDLS and CDR2 YYNGEE. The CDR3 is 13 amino acids. CDR3 nucleotides: TGTGCCAGCAGCGGACTTAGCGGCTACGAGCAGTACTTC. This sequence encodes CASSGLSGYEQYF.

J is TRBJ2-1 and V is TRBV7-3; 8 bases match TRBD2. J was trimmed by 2 bases and V by 5 bases; bases with no gene match: 5. This CDR3 comprises 15 residues. Germline V gives CDR1 SGHTA, CDR2 FQGTGA. In DNA, the CDR3 is TGTGCCAGCAGCCCAACTAGCGGCGCCTACAATGAGCAGTTCTTC. Translating gives CASSPTSGAYNEQFF.

The chain is built from TRBV29-1 and TRBJ2-7, with 8 positions matching TRBD1. The CDR3 length is 11 residues. The junction had 4 bases not matched to a gene; V was cut back by 5 bases and J by 7 bases. Germline CDR1 and CDR2: SQVTM and ANQGSEA. The CDR3 loop is CSVLQGGEQYF. The CDR3 DNA follows: TGCAGCGTTTTACAGGGGGGTGAGCAGTACTTC.